This TCR beta chain appears in the sequencing data of a study of T cell repertoires in cytomegalovirus infection. TCRdb fed the reads into MiXCR, producing one record per CDR3 protein. The sample carries fewer than 550,000 distinct CDR3 sequences, approximately 15% recorded once. About this clonotype itself: What it binds is not known.

Study-wide points: The study identified carriers of CMV plus the relevant HLA from cumulative public TCR beta family frequency.

Looked up from germline, CDR1 is SGHRS and CDR2 is YFSETQ. The CDR3 runs 16 residues. V shed 4 bases and J 4 bases; nucleotides not matched to a gene: 8. The source of this sequence is a human donor in good health (CMV status not recorded). Some clones in this sample may be carry-over from other donors' samples. The chain links TRBV5-1 to TRBJ1-5, with 10 positions matching TRBD1. The specimen was CD8+ T cells from PBMCs. CDR3: CASSPGTGVGNQPQHF. The CDR3 DNA is TGCGCCAGCAGCCCCGGGACAGGGGTGGGAAATCAGCCCCAGCATTTT. Filled out from reference TRBV5-1 and TRBJ1-5, the complete variable domain reads KAGVTQTPRYLIKTRGQQVTLSCSPISGHRSVSWYQQTPGQGLQFLFEYFSETQRNKGNFPGRFSGRQFSNSRSEMNVSTLELGDSALYLCASSPGTGVGNQPQHFGDGTRLSIL.